A selection of T cell receptor beta chains follows, all from one sample in a study of T-cell memory formation after mild COVID-19. TCRdb re-derived calls from the 5' RACE reads in MiXCR, one entry per CDR3 protein. Seen here are about 430,000 distinct CDR3 sequences, 20% to 25% observed once, and the top ten hold 8.8%. The specimen sequenced was PBMCs or a T cell subset sorted from them (not recorded which). These receptor sequences come from an adult woman who had mild COVID-19 (a few samples of this study predate the infection). Cell type and time point are not known. CDR3s include the opening cysteine and the closing phenylalanine or tryptophan. A D gene is named only where the DNA matches it firmly. Size tells how often a clone was seen (once, few, many) or the class of an expanded clone, and some rows leave it out.

V gene	J gene	D gene	clone size	CDR3 protein	CDR3 DNA
TRBV7-7	TRBJ2-5	.	.	CASSSRPGDSETQYF	TGTGCCAGCAGCTCCCGCCCAGGGGACTCGGAGACCCAGTACTTC
TRBV12-3/TRBV12-4	TRBJ2-7	.	once	CASSFGEAEQYF	TGTGCCAGCAGTTTCGGTGAAGCCGAGCAGTACTTC
TRBV7-6	TRBJ2-4	.	few	CASSQVGKNIQYF	TGTGCCAGCAGCCAGGTCGGCAAAAACATTCAGTACTTC
TRBV7-9	TRBJ1-1	.	.	CASSLAQTAEAFF	TGTGCCAGCAGCTTAGCGCAGACAGCTGAAGCTTTCTTT
TRBV9	TRBJ2-5	.	few	CASSVGAEETQYF	TGTGCCAGCAGCGTAGGGGCAGAAGAGACCCAGTACTTC
TRBV9	TRBJ1-1	.	.	CASSHPNTEAFF	TGTGCCAGCAGTCATCCGAACACTGAAGCTTTCTTT
TRBV6-2/TRBV6-3	TRBJ2-7	TRBD1	.	CASSYSGTAAYEQYF	TGTGCCAGCAGTTACTCAGGGACAGCAGCCTACGAGCAGTACTTC
TRBV10-3	TRBJ2-3	.	few	CAISSGGPTDTQYF	TGTGCCATCAGCTCCGGGGGTCCCACAGATACGCAGTATTTT
TRBV5-4	TRBJ2-1	.	few	CASSLGGGGVAYNEQFF	TGTGCCAGCAGCTTGGGTGGTGGCGGGGTAGCCTACAATGAGCAGTTCTTC
TRBV19	TRBJ2-1	.	.	CASSDSGPLPYNEQFF	TGTGCCAGTAGTGACAGTGGCCCCCTTCCCTACAATGAGCAGTTCTTC
TRBV6-5	TRBJ1-2	TRBD1	.	CASTLGTGGEGYTF	TGTGCCAGCACCCTCGGGACAGGGGGCGAGGGCTACACCTTC
TRBV5-1	TRBJ2-1	TRBD2	.	CASSEAGVANEQFF	TGCGCCAGTAGTGAAGCGGGAGTAGCGAATGAGCAGTTCTTC
TRBV24-1	TRBJ1-1	.	few	CATSDHMNTEAFF	TGTGCCACCAGTGATCACATGAACACTGAAGCTTTCTTT
TRBV13	TRBJ2-7	.	few	CASSIQGREQYF	TGTGCCAGCAGCATACAGGGGAGGGAGCAGTACTTC
TRBV20-1	TRBJ2-5	TRBD2	.	CSARDGLTSGETQYF	TGCAGTGCTAGAGATGGGTTGACTAGCGGAGAGACCCAGTACTTC
TRBV24-1	TRBJ2-2	.	.	CATSDLSPQTGELFF	TGTGCCACCAGTGATCTCTCCCCCCAGACCGGGGAGCTGTTTTTT
TRBV9	TRBJ2-3	TRBD2	few	CASSAVAGGGTDTQYF	TGTGCCAGCAGCGCCGTAGCGGGAGGAGGCACAGATACGCAGTATTTT
TRBV5-4	TRBJ2-3	.	.	CASSFRGARTDTQYF	TGTGCCAGCAGCTTCCGGGGGGCCCGCACAGATACGCAGTATTTT
TRBV4-1	TRBJ2-1	TRBD2	few	CASSLALAGGQGQFF	TGCGCCAGCAGCTTGGCGCTAGCGGGAGGCCAGGGGCAGTTCTTC
TRBV7-2	TRBJ2-1	.	.	CASSSKTDYNEQFF	TGTGCCAGCAGCTCGAAAACAGATTACAATGAGCAGTTCTTC
TRBV19	TRBJ1-2	TRBD1	.	CASSTGGDRGIGGYTF	TGTGCCAGTAGTACCGGAGGGGACAGGGGGATCGGCGGCTACACCTTC
TRBV3-1	TRBJ2-3	.	.	CASSQGSHPDTQYF	TGTGCCAGCAGCCAAGGATCACACCCAGATACGCAGTATTTT
TRBV12-3/TRBV12-4	TRBJ2-1	.	few	CASSLNSDEQFF	TGTGCCAGCAGTTTGAATTCTGATGAGCAGTTCTTC
TRBV7-3	TRBJ1-6	.	.	CASSPNLDSPLHF	TGTGCCAGCAGCCCCAACCTGGATTCACCCCTCCACTTT
TRBV18	TRBJ2-7	.	few	CASSPNPGSYEQYF	TGTGCCAGCTCACCAAACCCCGGGTCATACGAGCAGTACTTC
TRBV7-3	TRBJ1-1	.	.	CASSLFGANTEAFF	TGTGCCAGCAGCTTATTCGGGGCGAACACTGAAGCTTTCTTT
TRBV7-2	TRBJ1-2	.	.	CASSLVAASYGYTF	TGTGCCAGCAGCTTAGTGGCAGCCTCCTATGGCTACACCTTC
TRBV29-1	TRBJ2-2	.	.	CSVGVAEGTGELFF	TGCAGCGTAGGGGTCGCCGAGGGCACCGGGGAGCTGTTTTTT
TRBV7-9	TRBJ2-3	TRBD2	few	CASSLEAGVPDTQYF	TGTGCCAGCAGCTTAGAAGCGGGAGTCCCAGATACGCAGTATTTT